The sequence of this T cell receptor (beta chain) was determined in a study of blood T cell repertoires in COVID-19. Study at large: Samples came from the United States, Italy and Spain, spanning acute and convalescent COVID-19. PBMCs, B-cell-depleted T cells, or T cells provided the cDNA or gDNA that made up the material.

In the original analysis: Amplification from reference gene primers served as the basis for estimated nucleated cell counts. Sequencing was performed with immunoSEQ multiplex PCR; in TCRdb, only in-frame clones are kept and a portion is missing. V and J calls and clone size are those listed in that table; D and trimming were worked out from the DNA. Of 280,000 or so clones listed, 88% were seen once; the top ten hold about 8.5%. V was cut by 1 base and J by 2 bases, with 12 bases left in between. CDR1 SGHRS and CDR2 YFSETQ come from the germline V gene. This CDR3 contains 15 residues. This clonotype was obtained from a man aged 18 to 30 with active or convalescent COVID-19. The material sequenced was peripheral blood. V and J are TRBV5-1 and TRBJ1-1; D remains unclear. The CDR3 DNA reads TGCGCCAGCAGCTTGTACGGGGATCCAAACACTGAAGCTTTCTTT. Translation: CASSLYGDPNTEAFF.